This TCR beta chain was sequenced in a study of Tregs in tolerant kidney transplant recipients. V shed 5 bases and J shed 4 bases, with 8 bases lying between them. Per the germline V gene, CDR1 is MNHEY and CDR2 is SVGAGI. There are 12 residues in the CDR3. Profiling relied on immunoSEQ multiplex PCR, and the TCRdb table lists in-frame clones only, not all of them. Found here are tens of thousands of clones, approximately 93% of them singletons; the top ten hold roughly 1.7%. Mixed chimerism was transient after nonmyeloablative marrow transplants from related graft donors. This receptor was identified in a human patient who received a combined kidney and bone marrow transplant. Part of the T cell pool may stem from the graft donor. The starting material was CD4+ T cells from blood (PBMCs), obtained 12 months after the transplant. The rearrangement joins TRBV6-5 to TRBJ1-2; D remains unclear. The CDR3 DNA follows: TGTGCCAGCAGTCCGAGTACCTATGGCTACACCTTC. Its protein product is CASSPSTYGYTF.